This T cell receptor (beta chain) was profiled in a study of PD-L1 blockade in urothelial cancer. Some clones are missing from TCRdb's copy, which holds only in-frame ones; the method was immunoSEQ multiplex PCR. The sample shows about 71,000 clones, around nine tenths of them seen only once. V dropped 6 bases and J dropped 4 bases, with 23 bases sitting between them. There are 17 residues in the CDR3. Germline V gives CDR1 LNHDA, CDR2 SQIVND (reference sequence). J is TRBJ2-3 and V is TRBV19, with no clear D. This TCR came from a man in his fifties or sixties with urothelial cancer. Sequences were derived from PBMCs, sampled around atezolizumab (anti-PD-L1) treatment. CDR3 DNA: TGTGCCAGTAGCCCGGGTTCCCGGGTCCTCGCCTCAGATACGCAGTATTTT. Its translation: CASSPGSRVLASDTQYF.